Given below is one T cell receptor beta chain in context. Its matching antigen is unknown. The germline V gene encodes CDR1 SGHRS and CDR2 YFSETQ. The CDR3 covers 14 residues. Trimming shortened V by 0 bases and J by 7 bases, and 14 bases separated the two germline ends. The data derive from a study of CD8+ T cells in alopecia areata. Study-wide context: A regimen of oral tofacitinib, 5 to 10 mg twice daily, was given to treated patients.

cDNA prepared by RNA extraction and subsequent reverse transcription served as the template for sequencing. Measured with immunoSEQ multiplex PCR; TCRdb has only the in-frame clones, and not every one. Among around 200,000 clones listed, about 63% were seen once. Findings and caveats of the study: Unlike in mice, where it was clearer, TCR sharing across patients was less clear, possibly HLA-related.

Source: CD4+ T cells sorted from blood, taken at week 0. The receptor's source is a human donor with alopecia areata. This sequence joins TRBV5-1 and TRBJ2-7; possible D gene TRBD2, 5 bases. The CDR3 DNA reads as TGCGCCAGCAGCTTGGGAGGCGGACTCGGGGAGCAGTACTTC. This sequence encodes CASSLGGGLGEQYF. The full variable domain, completed using reference TRBV5-1 and TRBJ2-7, is KAGVTQTPRYLIKTRGQQVTLSCSPISGHRSVSWYQQTPGQGLQFLFEYFSETQRNKGNFPGRFSGRQFSNSRSEMNVSTLELGDSALYLCASSLGGGLGEQYFGPGTRLTVT.